These T cell receptor beta chains were read from a single sample in a study of T cell responses to AZD1222 COVID-19 vaccine. Here immunoSEQ multiplex PCR was the method, and the copy in TCRdb shows in-frame clones only, minus some. The sample shows roughly 150,000 clones, 90% of them seen only once. The sequencing used peripheral blood, collected 28 days after the second AZD1222 dose. Receptor source: an adult who received the AZD1222 COVID-19 vaccine. The CDR3 runs from the conserved cysteine through the conserved F or W. Fields, in order: clone size, V gene, D gene, J gene, CDR3 protein, CDR3 DNA. A D gene is named only where the DNA matches it firmly. Clone size is stated in some rows and not others, as once, few, many or a class when expanded.

abundance: NA
v_gene: TRBV7-9
d_gene: TRBD1
j_gene: TRBJ1-6
CDR3aa: CATRGQGISPLHF
CDR3nt: TGTGCCACCCGAGGACAGGGGATTTCACCCCTCCACTTT

abundance: NA
v_gene: TRBV11-2
d_gene: TRBD1
j_gene: TRBJ1-1
CDR3aa: CASSQMTGGFLRAFF
CDR3nt: TGTGCCAGCAGCCAAATGACAGGGGGCTTTTTAAGAGCTTTCTTT

abundance: NA
v_gene: TRBV5-1
d_gene: NA
j_gene: TRBJ1-3
CDR3aa: CASSLELGLASGNTIYF
CDR3nt: TGCGCCAGCAGCTTGGAGCTAGGGCTCGCCTCTGGAAACACCATATATTTT

abundance: NA
v_gene: TRBV4-1
d_gene: NA
j_gene: TRBJ1-1
CDR3aa: CASSQDMGRLTEAFF
CDR3nt: TGCGCCAGCAGCCAAGACATGGGCAGACTCACTGAAGCTTTCTTT

abundance: NA
v_gene: TRBV7-8
d_gene: NA
j_gene: TRBJ1-5
CDR3aa: CASSLEGVGVGQPQHF
CDR3nt: TGTGCCAGCAGCTTAGAGGGGGTCGGGGTAGGACAGCCCCAGCATTTT

abundance: NA
v_gene: TRBV7-8
d_gene: NA
j_gene: TRBJ2-2
CDR3aa: CASSLDLPWGELFF
CDR3nt: TGTGCCAGCAGCTTAGATCTGCCATGGGGGGAGCTGTTTTTT

abundance: once
v_gene: TRBV5-1
d_gene: NA
j_gene: TRBJ2-1
CDR3aa: CASSYGLWVEQFF
CDR3nt: TGCGCCAGCAGCTATGGACTATGGGTTGAGCAGTTCTTC

abundance: NA
v_gene: TRBV5-6
d_gene: TRBD1
j_gene: TRBJ1-5
CDR3aa: CASSWGGQVNQPQHF
CDR3nt: TGTGCCAGCAGCTGGGGGGGACAGGTAAATCAGCCCCAGCATTTT

abundance: NA
v_gene: TRBV19
d_gene: NA
j_gene: TRBJ1-2
CDR3aa: CASSIAHNYGYTF
CDR3nt: TGTGCCAGTAGTATAGCACACAACTATGGCTACACCTTC

abundance: NA
v_gene: TRBV5-1
d_gene: NA
j_gene: TRBJ2-5
CDR3aa: CASSFQSRNQETQYF
CDR3nt: TGCGCCAGCAGCTTTCAGAGTAGGAACCAAGAGACCCAGTACTTC

abundance: NA
v_gene: TRBV30
d_gene: TRBD1
j_gene: TRBJ2-1
CDR3aa: CAWSPGTGDEQFF
CDR3nt: TGTGCCTGGAGTCCCGGGACAGGGGATGAGCAGTTCTTC

abundance: NA
v_gene: TRBV7-2
d_gene: TRBD1
j_gene: TRBJ1-5
CDR3aa: CASSLEAQGGQPQHF
CDR3nt: TGTGCCAGCAGCTTAGAAGCGCAGGGGGGCCAGCCCCAGCATTTT

abundance: NA
v_gene: TRBV9
d_gene: TRBD1
j_gene: TRBJ2-3
CDR3aa: CASSVGTVDTDTQYF
CDR3nt: TGTGCCAGCAGCGTCGGGACAGTCGATACAGATACGCAGTATTTT

abundance: NA
v_gene: TRBV3-1/TRBV3-2
d_gene: NA
j_gene: TRBJ2-2
CDR3aa: CASSQGINTGELFF
CDR3nt: TGTGCCAGCAGCCAGGGGATTAACACCGGGGAGCTGTTTTTT

abundance: NA
v_gene: TRBV6-5
d_gene: NA
j_gene: TRBJ1-5
CDR3aa: CASSWGRGGNQPQHF
CDR3nt: TGTGCCAGCAGTTGGGGCAGGGGAGGAAATCAGCCCCAGCATTTT

abundance: NA
v_gene: TRBV5-1
d_gene: NA
j_gene: TRBJ2-3
CDR3aa: CASSLPDRHTDTQYF
CDR3nt: TGCGCCAGCAGCTTGCCGGACAGACACACAGATACGCAGTATTTT

abundance: few
v_gene: TRBV4-1
d_gene: NA
j_gene: TRBJ2-1
CDR3aa: CASSPTGSSYNEQFF
CDR3nt: TGCGCCAGCAGCCCGACGGGGAGCTCCTACAATGAGCAGTTCTTC

abundance: NA
v_gene: TRBV5-1
d_gene: NA
j_gene: TRBJ2-1
CDR3aa: CASSLAVGGAGNEQFF
CDR3nt: TGCGCCAGCAGCTTGGCCGTAGGGGGAGCAGGCAATGAGCAGTTCTTC

abundance: NA
v_gene: TRBV11-2
d_gene: TRBD1
j_gene: TRBJ1-1
CDR3aa: CASSSVDRARAFF
CDR3nt: TGTGCCAGCAGCTCAGTGGACAGGGCCAGAGCTTTCTTT

abundance: NA
v_gene: TRBV6-5
d_gene: NA
j_gene: TRBJ1-1
CDR3aa: CASSYSPGVTEAFF
CDR3nt: TGTGCCAGCAGTTACTCGCCGGGGGTAACTGAAGCTTTCTTT

abundance: NA
v_gene: TRBV3-1/TRBV3-2
d_gene: NA
j_gene: TRBJ1-1
CDR3aa: CASSLSLVAEAFF
CDR3nt: TGTGCCAGCAGCCTGTCCCTGGTGGCTGAAGCTTTCTTT

abundance: NA
v_gene: TRBV7-9
d_gene: NA
j_gene: TRBJ2-1
CDR3aa: CASSFGGPRDEQFF
CDR3nt: TGTGCCAGCAGCTTTGGGGGGCCGCGGGATGAGCAGTTCTTC

abundance: NA
v_gene: TRBV6-5
d_gene: NA
j_gene: TRBJ2-2
CDR3aa: CASTSMYGGELFF
CDR3nt: TGTGCCAGCACGTCCATGTATGGCGGGGAGCTGTTTTTT

abundance: NA
v_gene: TRBV5-4
d_gene: NA
j_gene: TRBJ2-2
CDR3aa: CASSLARANTGELFF
CDR3nt: TGTGCCAGCAGCTTGGCAAGAGCTAACACCGGGGAGCTGTTTTTT

abundance: NA
v_gene: TRBV9
d_gene: NA
j_gene: TRBJ2-2
CDR3aa: CASSVAGPNTGELFF
CDR3nt: TGTGCCAGCAGCGTAGCAGGGCCCAACACCGGGGAGCTGTTTTTT

abundance: NA
v_gene: TRBV29-1
d_gene: NA
j_gene: TRBJ2-1
CDR3aa: CSVGGDEQFF
CDR3nt: TGCAGCGTTGGGGGCGATGAGCAGTTCTTC

abundance: NA
v_gene: TRBV18
d_gene: TRBD1
j_gene: TRBJ1-1
CDR3aa: CATGTGSNTEAFF
CDR3nt: TGTGCCACCGGGACAGGATCGAACACTGAAGCTTTCTTT

abundance: NA
v_gene: TRBV19
d_gene: TRBD1
j_gene: TRBJ2-7
CDR3aa: CASSPGTGAIYEQYF
CDR3nt: TGTGCCAGTAGTCCCGGGACAGGGGCGATCTACGAGCAGTACTTC

abundance: once
v_gene: TRBV18
d_gene: NA
j_gene: TRBJ1-2
CDR3aa: CASSLLGQAGGTNYGYTF
CDR3nt: TGTGCCAGCTCACTCCTCGGGCAGGCCGGGGGAACTAACTATGGCTACACCTTC

abundance: NA
v_gene: TRBV18
d_gene: TRBD1
j_gene: TRBJ1-5
CDR3aa: CASSLRGGTDNQPQHF
CDR3nt: TGTGCCAGCTCACTCAGAGGGGGGACAGACAATCAGCCCCAGCATTTT

abundance: NA
v_gene: TRBV7-8
d_gene: NA
j_gene: TRBJ2-3
CDR3aa: CASSRGRVAGDTQYF
CDR3nt: TGTGCCAGCAGCCGAGGTCGGGTAGCAGGAGATACGCAGTATTTT

abundance: NA
v_gene: TRBV11-2
d_gene: NA
j_gene: TRBJ1-2
CDR3aa: CASSSGQRLYGYTF
CDR3nt: TGTGCCAGCAGCTCTGGACAGAGACTTTATGGCTACACCTTC

abundance: NA
v_gene: TRBV5-5
d_gene: TRBD2
j_gene: TRBJ2-5
CDR3aa: CASSLGPEGSGRGETQYF
CDR3nt: TGTGCCAGCAGCTTGGGTCCAGAGGGTAGCGGGAGAGGAGAGACCCAGTACTTC

abundance: once
v_gene: TRBV11-3
d_gene: TRBD1
j_gene: TRBJ2-1
CDR3aa: CASSLDRLGQGKANEQFF
CDR3nt: TGTGCCAGCAGCTTAGATAGGCTGGGACAGGGGAAGGCCAATGAGCAGTTCTTC

abundance: NA
v_gene: TRBV6-5
d_gene: NA
j_gene: TRBJ1-2
CDR3aa: CASKTGINYGYTF
CDR3nt: TGTGCCAGCAAGACCGGTATTAACTATGGCTACACCTTC

abundance: once
v_gene: TRBV19
d_gene: TRBD2
j_gene: TRBJ2-1
CDR3aa: CASSIDASGASNEQFF
CDR3nt: TGTGCCAGTAGTATAGATGCTAGCGGGGCCTCAAATGAGCAGTTCTTC

abundance: once
v_gene: TRBV30
d_gene: NA
j_gene: TRBJ2-1
CDR3aa: CAWNPRSNWREQFF
CDR3nt: TGTGCCTGGAACCCCAGGAGCAACTGGAGGGAGCAGTTCTTC

abundance: NA
v_gene: TRBV3-1/TRBV3-2
d_gene: NA
j_gene: TRBJ2-2
CDR3aa: CASSQGLHTGELFF
CDR3nt: TGTGCCAGCAGCCAAGGGTTACACACCGGGGAGCTGTTTTTT

abundance: NA
v_gene: TRBV5-1
d_gene: TRBD1
j_gene: TRBJ1-2
CDR3aa: CASSLTGGADGYTF
CDR3nt: TGCGCCAGCAGCTTGACAGGGGGCGCGGATGGCTACACCTTC

abundance: NA
v_gene: TRBV6-5
d_gene: NA
j_gene: TRBJ1-4
CDR3aa: CASSYMGKLFF
CDR3nt: TGTGCCAGCAGTTACATGGGAAAACTGTTTTTT

abundance: NA
v_gene: TRBV7-2
d_gene: NA
j_gene: TRBJ1-1
CDR3aa: CASSWTYPENTEAFF
CDR3nt: TGTGCCAGCAGCTGGACCTACCCGGAGAACACTGAAGCTTTCTTT

abundance: NA
v_gene: TRBV6-6
d_gene: TRBD2
j_gene: TRBJ2-2
CDR3aa: CATTGGLTGELFF
CDR3nt: TGTGCCACTACGGGGGGGCTCACCGGGGAGCTGTTTTTT

abundance: NA
v_gene: TRBV7-8
d_gene: NA
j_gene: TRBJ2-3
CDR3aa: CASSPFTDTQYF
CDR3nt: TGTGCCAGCAGCCCCTTCACAGATACGCAGTATTTT

abundance: NA
v_gene: TRBV3-1/TRBV3-2
d_gene: NA
j_gene: TRBJ1-2
CDR3aa: CASSQVVGDYGYTF
CDR3nt: TGTGCCAGCAGCCAAGTGGTAGGGGACTATGGCTACACCTTC

abundance: NA
v_gene: TRBV28
d_gene: NA
j_gene: TRBJ1-2
CDR3aa: CASSLVTKIANYGYTF
CDR3nt: TGTGCCAGCAGTTTAGTTACGAAAATAGCTAACTATGGCTACACCTTC

abundance: NA
v_gene: TRBV7-9
d_gene: NA
j_gene: TRBJ1-6
CDR3aa: CASSLAGSPLHF
CDR3nt: TGTGCCAGCAGCTTAGCGGGTTCACCCCTCCACTTT

abundance: NA
v_gene: TRBV6-5
d_gene: NA
j_gene: TRBJ1-6
CDR3aa: CASSYLGRDSPLHF
CDR3nt: TGTGCCAGCAGTTATTTGGGGAGAGATTCACCCCTCCACTTT

abundance: NA
v_gene: TRBV5-1
d_gene: NA
j_gene: TRBJ1-1
CDR3aa: CASSPTEIYMNTEAFF
CDR3nt: TGCGCCAGCAGCCCGACAGAAATTTACATGAACACTGAAGCTTTCTTT

abundance: NA
v_gene: TRBV3-1/TRBV3-2
d_gene: NA
j_gene: TRBJ2-3
CDR3aa: CASSQGRYSQLPTDTQYF
CDR3nt: TGTGCCAGCAGCCAAGGTCGATACTCCCAATTACCCACAGATACGCAGTATTTT

abundance: NA
v_gene: TRBV12-3/TRBV12-4
d_gene: TRBD1
j_gene: TRBJ2-5
CDR3aa: CASSFGTGETQYF
CDR3nt: TGTGCCAGCAGTTTTGGGACAGGGGAGACCCAGTACTTC

abundance: NA
v_gene: TRBV18
d_gene: NA
j_gene: TRBJ1-4
CDR3aa: CASSQTGPTNEKLFF
CDR3nt: TGTGCCAGCTCACAGACAGGACCAACTAATGAAAAACTGTTTTTT

abundance: NA
v_gene: TRBV30
d_gene: NA
j_gene: TRBJ1-4
CDR3aa: CAWSPGVEKLFF
CDR3nt: TGTGCCTGGAGTCCGGGGGTTGAAAAACTGTTTTTT

abundance: NA
v_gene: TRBV5-5
d_gene: TRBD2
j_gene: TRBJ2-1
CDR3aa: CASSPIGGGRVLYDEQFF
CDR3nt: TGTGCCAGCAGCCCGATTGGTGGCGGGAGGGTTCTCTACGATGAGCAGTTCTTC